Here is one TCR beta chain with its context. Its antigen is still unknown. Germline V gene lookup returns CDR1 MNHEY and CDR2 SVGAGI. V shed 5 bases and J 2 bases; nucleotides not matched to a gene: 2. The CDR3 sequence is 15 residues long. This specimen belongs to a study of cytomegalovirus exposure and HLA in healthy donors. In the study overall: A subsequent analysis reported that the roughly 120 validation repertoires were produced on the same platform that had also been used for the roughly 670 first-cohort repertoires.

Study-level findings and limits: The tendency of first-cohort TCR clusters to co-occur in the 90 to 150 validation repertoires was the finding of a later analysis. CMV antigen specificity of a few CMV-associated chains was confirmed in vitro.

The table came from immunoSEQ multiplex PCR; TCRdb's copy has only in-frame clones and leaves some out. Among about 280,000 clones listed, around nine tenths were seen once. The donors were part of the validation cohort, which consisted of under 150 subjects and was separate from the first cohort of about 670 subjects. The J gene is TRBJ2-7, the V gene TRBV6-5; 14 bases map to TRBD2. The source of this sequence is a woman aged 18-29 years in good health and CMV-seronegative. Sequences were obtained from PBMCs. The CDR3 nucleotides are TGTGCCAGCAGTGCGGGACTAGCGGGAGCCTACGAGCAGTACTTC. It specifies CASSAGLAGAYEQYF.